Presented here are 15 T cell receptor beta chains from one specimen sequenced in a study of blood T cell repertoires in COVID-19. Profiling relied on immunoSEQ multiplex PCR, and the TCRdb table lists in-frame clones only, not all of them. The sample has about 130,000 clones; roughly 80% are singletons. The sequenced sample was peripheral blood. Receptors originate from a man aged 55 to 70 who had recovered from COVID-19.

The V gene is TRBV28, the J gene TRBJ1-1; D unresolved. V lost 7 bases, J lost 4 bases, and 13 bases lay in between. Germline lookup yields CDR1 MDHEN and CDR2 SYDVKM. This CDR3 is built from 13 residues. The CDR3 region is CASTRSSPTEAFF. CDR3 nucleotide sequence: TGTGCCAGCACCCGTTCCTCCCCCACTGAAGCTTTCTTT.

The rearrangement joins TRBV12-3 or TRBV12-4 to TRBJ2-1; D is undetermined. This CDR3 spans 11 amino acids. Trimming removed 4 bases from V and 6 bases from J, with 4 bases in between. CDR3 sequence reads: CASSSSNEQFF. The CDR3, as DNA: TGTGCCAGCAGTTCATCCAATGAGCAGTTCTTC.

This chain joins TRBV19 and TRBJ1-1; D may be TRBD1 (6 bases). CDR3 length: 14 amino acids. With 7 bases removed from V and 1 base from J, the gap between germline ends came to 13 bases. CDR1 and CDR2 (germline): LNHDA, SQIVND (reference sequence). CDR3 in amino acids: CASIPRTENTEAFF. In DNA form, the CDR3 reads TGTGCCAGTATTCCTAGGACAGAGAACACTGAAGCTTTCTTT.

In DNA form, the CDR3 reads TGCAGCGTTGATGAGACAGGGGGGACTGAAGCTTTCTTT. Protein sequence: CSVDETGGTEAFF. This sequence joins TRBV29-1 and TRBJ1-1; 9 nucleotides line up with TRBD1. After removal of 3 bases from V and 5 bases from J, the junction contained 4 bases not matched to a gene. The CDR3 has 13 residues. Germline CDR1 is SQVTM and CDR2 is ANQGSEA.

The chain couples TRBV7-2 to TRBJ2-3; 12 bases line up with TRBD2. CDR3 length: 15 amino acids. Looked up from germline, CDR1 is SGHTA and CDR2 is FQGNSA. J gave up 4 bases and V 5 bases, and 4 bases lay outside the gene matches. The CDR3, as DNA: TGTGCCAGCAGCCCCCTAGCGGGGGGGCCAGATACGCAGTATTTT. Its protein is CASSPLAGGPDTQYF.

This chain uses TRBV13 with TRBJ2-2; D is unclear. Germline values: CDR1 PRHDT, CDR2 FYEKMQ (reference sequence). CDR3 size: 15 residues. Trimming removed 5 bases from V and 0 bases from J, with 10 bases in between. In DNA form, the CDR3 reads TGTGCCAGCAGCATCCTAATGACGAACACCGGGGAGCTGTTTTTT. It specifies CASSILMTNTGELFF.

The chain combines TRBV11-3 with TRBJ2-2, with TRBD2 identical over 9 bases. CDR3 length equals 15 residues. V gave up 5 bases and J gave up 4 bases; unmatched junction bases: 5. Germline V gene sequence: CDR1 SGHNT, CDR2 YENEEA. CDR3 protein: CASSPGLAPTGELFF. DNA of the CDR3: TGTGCCAGCAGCCCGGGACTAGCTCCCACCGGGGAGCTGTTTTTT.

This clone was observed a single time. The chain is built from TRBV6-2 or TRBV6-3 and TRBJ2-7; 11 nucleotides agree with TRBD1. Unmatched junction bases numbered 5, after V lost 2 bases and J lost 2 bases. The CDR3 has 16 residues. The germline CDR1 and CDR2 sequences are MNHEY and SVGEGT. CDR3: CASSYRGTGGTYEQYF. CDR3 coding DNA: TGTGCCAGCAGTTACCGCGGGACAGGGGGGACCTACGAGCAGTACTTC.

In nucleotides, the CDR3 is TGTGCCAGCAGCCCAGGGGGCGAGGCTGGAAACACCATATATTTT. As protein: CASSPGGEAGNTIYF. This chain links TRBV5-4 with TRBJ1-3; 8 bases are shared with TRBD1. Losses at the gene ends were 4 bases for V and 2 bases for J; bases not matched to a gene: 5. The CDR3 runs to 15 residues. Germline CDR1 and CDR2: SGHNT and YYREEE (reference sequence).

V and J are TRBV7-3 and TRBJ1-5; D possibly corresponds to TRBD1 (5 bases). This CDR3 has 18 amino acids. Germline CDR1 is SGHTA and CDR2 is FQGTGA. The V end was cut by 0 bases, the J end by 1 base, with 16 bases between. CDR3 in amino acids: CASSLTGGSSLSNQPQHF. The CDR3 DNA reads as TGTGCCAGCAGCTTAACTGGGGGGTCAAGTCTAAGCAATCAGCCCCAGCATTTT. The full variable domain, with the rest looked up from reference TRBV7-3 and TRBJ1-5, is GAGVSQTPSNKVTEKGKYVELRCDPISGHTALYWYRQSLGQGPEFLIYFQGTGAADDSGLPNDRFFAVRPEGSVSTLKIQRTERGDSAVYLCASSLTGGSSLSNQPQHFGDGTRLSIL.

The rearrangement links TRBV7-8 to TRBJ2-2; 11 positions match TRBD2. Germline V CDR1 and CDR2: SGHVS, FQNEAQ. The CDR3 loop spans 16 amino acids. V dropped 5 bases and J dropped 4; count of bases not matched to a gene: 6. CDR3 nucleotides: TGTGCCAGCAGCCGGACTAGCGGGCATATCACCGGGGAGCTGTTTTTT. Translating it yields CASSRTSGHITGELFF.

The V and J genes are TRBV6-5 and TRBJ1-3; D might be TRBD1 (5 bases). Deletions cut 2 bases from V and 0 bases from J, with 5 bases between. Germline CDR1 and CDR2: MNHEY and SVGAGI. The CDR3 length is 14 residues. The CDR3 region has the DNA TGTGCCAGCAGTTACCAGGGCTCTGGAAACACCATATATTTT. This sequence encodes CASSYQGSGNTIYF.

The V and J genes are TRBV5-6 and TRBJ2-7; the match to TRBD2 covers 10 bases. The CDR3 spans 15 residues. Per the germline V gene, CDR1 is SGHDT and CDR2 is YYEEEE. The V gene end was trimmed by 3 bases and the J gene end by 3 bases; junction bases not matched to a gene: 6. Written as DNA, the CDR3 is TGTGCCAGCAGCTCCCTAGCGGGGGAGGGCTACGAGCAGTACTTC. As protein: CASSSLAGEGYEQYF.

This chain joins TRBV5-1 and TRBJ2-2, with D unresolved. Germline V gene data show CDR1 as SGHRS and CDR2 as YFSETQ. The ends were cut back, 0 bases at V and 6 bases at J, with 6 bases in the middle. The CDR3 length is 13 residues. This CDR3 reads CASSLVLSGELFF. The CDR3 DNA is TGCGCCAGCAGCTTGGTGCTATCCGGGGAGCTGTTTTTT.

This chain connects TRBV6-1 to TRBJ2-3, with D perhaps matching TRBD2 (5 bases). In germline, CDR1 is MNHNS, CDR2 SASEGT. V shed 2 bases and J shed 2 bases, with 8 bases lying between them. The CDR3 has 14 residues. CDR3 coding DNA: TGTGCCAGCAGTGAACCGGGGAACACAGATACGCAGTATTTT. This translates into CASSEPGNTDTQYF.